What follows is one T cell receptor beta chain and its context. This record comes from a study of T cells in Graves' hyperthyroidism and ophthalmopathy. CDR3 length: 14 residues. Germline CDR1 is DFQATT and CDR2 is SNEGSKA (reference sequence). Trimming cost V 6 bases and J 7 bases; bases outside gene matches: 14. Authors of the study amplified TCR beta CDR3 regions from RNA transcripts. First-round RT-PCR with HTBI primers amplified the TCR CDR3 region. TCRdb re-derived calls from the multiplex PCR reads in MiXCR, one entry per CDR3 protein. The repertoire holds about 49,000 distinct CDR3 sequences, with approximately 58% as singletons.

The rearrangement joins TRBV20-1 to TRBJ2-5; TRBD1 matches 7 bases. This clonotype was sampled from a young man with Graves' hyperthyroidism. The sequencing sample was made of peripheral blood or thyroid tissue (not recorded which). The CDR3: CSASSYRGVGTQYF. CDR3 DNA: TGCAGTGCCAGCAGTTACAGGGGCGTCGGGACCCAGTACTTC.